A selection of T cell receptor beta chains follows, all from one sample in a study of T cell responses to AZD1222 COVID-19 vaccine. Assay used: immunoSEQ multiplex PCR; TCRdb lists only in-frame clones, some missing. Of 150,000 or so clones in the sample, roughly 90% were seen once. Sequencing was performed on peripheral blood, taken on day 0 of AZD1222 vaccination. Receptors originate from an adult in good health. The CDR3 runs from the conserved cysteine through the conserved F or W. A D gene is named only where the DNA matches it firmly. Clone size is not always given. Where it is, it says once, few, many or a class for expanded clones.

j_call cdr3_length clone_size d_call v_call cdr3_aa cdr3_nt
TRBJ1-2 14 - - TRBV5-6 CASSPLGPNYGYTF TGTGCCAGCAGTCCCTTGGGACCCAACTATGGCTACACCTTC
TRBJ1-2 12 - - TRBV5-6 CASSTGPYGYTF TGTGCCAGCAGCACAGGACCCTATGGCTACACCTTC
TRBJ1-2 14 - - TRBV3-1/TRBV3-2 CASSPAAGSDGYTF TGTGCCAGCAGCCCAGCCGCGGGGAGTGATGGCTACACCTTC
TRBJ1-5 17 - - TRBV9 CASSVVKTNGSNQPQHF TGTGCCAGCAGCGTAGTTAAAACCAATGGGAGCAATCAGCCCCAGCATTTT
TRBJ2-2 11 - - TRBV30 CAWSLAGELFF TGTGCCTGGAGTTTGGCCGGGGAGCTGTTTTTT
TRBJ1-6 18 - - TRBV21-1 CASSTSSHRRGGDSPLHF TGTGCCAGCAGCACCTCCTCCCATAGACGGGGGGGAGATTCACCCCTCCACTTT
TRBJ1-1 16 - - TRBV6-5 CASSYPRQRSNTEAFF TGTGCCAGCAGTTACCCGAGACAGCGGTCGAACACTGAAGCTTTCTTT
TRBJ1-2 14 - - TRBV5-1 CASSLKNPNYGYTF TGCGCCAGCAGCTTGAAGAATCCAAACTATGGCTACACCTTC
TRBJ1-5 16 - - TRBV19 CASSPLQGMSNQPQHF TGTGCCAGTAGTCCCCTCCAGGGGATGAGCAATCAGCCCCAGCATTTT
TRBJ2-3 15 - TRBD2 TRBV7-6 CASSFFSGGLDTQYF TGTGCCAGCAGCTTCTTTAGCGGGGGCTTAGATACGCAGTATTTT
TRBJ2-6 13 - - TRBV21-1 CASSNRRQNVLTF TGTGCCAGCAGCAATCGGCGACAGAACGTCCTGACTTTC
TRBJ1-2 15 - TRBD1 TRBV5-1 CASSPGQIPNYGYTF TGCGCCAGCAGCCCGGGACAGATCCCTAACTATGGCTACACCTTC
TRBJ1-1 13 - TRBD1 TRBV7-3 CASSPGTEDEAFF TGTGCCAGCAGTCCCGGGACAGAGGATGAAGCTTTCTTT
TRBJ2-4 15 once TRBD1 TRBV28 CASSPGDDRADIQYF TGTGCCAGCAGTCCCGGAGACGACAGGGCTGACATTCAGTACTTC
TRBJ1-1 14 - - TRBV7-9 CASNVGTRNTEAFF TGTGCCAGCAACGTCGGGACACGGAACACTGAAGCTTTCTTT
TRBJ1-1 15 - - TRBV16 CASSQSGQTYTEAFF TGTGCCAGCAGCCAATCTGGTCAGACCTACACTGAAGCTTTCTTT
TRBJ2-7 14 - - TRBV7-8 CASSLDEVSYEQYF TGTGCCAGCAGCTTAGATGAGGTATCCTACGAGCAGTACTTC
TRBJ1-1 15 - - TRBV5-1 CASSLGTIGRGEAFF TGCGCCAGCAGCTTGGGAACTATAGGCCGGGGTGAAGCTTTCTTT
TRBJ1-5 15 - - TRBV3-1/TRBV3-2 CASSQVSGSNQPQHF TGTGCCAGCAGCCAAGTCTCCGGTTCTAATCAGCCCCAGCATTTT
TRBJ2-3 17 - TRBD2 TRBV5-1 CASSLARLAGGTDTQYF TGCGCCAGCAGCTTGGCCAGGCTAGCGGGGGGGACAGATACGCAGTATTTT
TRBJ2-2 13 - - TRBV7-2 CASSSRVTGELFF TGTGCCAGCAGCTCCAGGGTCACCGGGGAGCTGTTTTTT
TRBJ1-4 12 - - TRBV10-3 CAISDTNEKLFF TGTGCCATCAGTGACACTAATGAAAAACTGTTTTTT
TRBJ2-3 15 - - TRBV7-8 CASSLLQGHTDTQYF TGTGCCAGCAGCTTACTCCAGGGGCACACAGATACGCAGTATTTT
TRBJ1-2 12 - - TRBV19 CASSRSRYGYTF TGTGCCAGTAGTCGTAGTCGCTATGGCTACACCTTC
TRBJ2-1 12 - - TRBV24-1 CATSDFLGEQFF TGTGCCACCAGTGATTTCCTCGGGGAGCAGTTCTTC
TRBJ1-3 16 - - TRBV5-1 CASSNLPNDSGNTIYF TGCGCCAGCAGCAACCTACCAAATGACTCTGGAAACACCATATATTTT
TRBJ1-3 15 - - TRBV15 CATSSPGTTGNTIYF TGTGCCACCAGCAGTCCGGGGACAACTGGAAACACCATATATTTT